This is a list of T cell receptor beta chains from one sample in a study of shared clonotypes between healthy human individuals. The method was immunoSEQ multiplex PCR; TCRdb's version includes in-frame clones alone and lacks a portion of them. The table has about 700,000 clones, 74% seen once; the top ten hold approximately 1.7%. The sample comprised memory CD4+ T cells sorted from blood. These receptors were obtained from a woman aged 25-40 years in good health. CDR3s include the opening cysteine and the closing phenylalanine or tryptophan. A D gene is named only where the DNA matches it firmly. Clone size is shown for a subset of rows, as once, few, many or a class of expanded clone.

TRBV7-6	-	TRBJ2-5	TRBD1	CASSPDRVQYF	TGTGCCAGCAGCCCGGACAGGGTACAGTACTTC
TRBV9	-	TRBJ1-2	-	CASSVTGGTNYGYTF	TGTGCCAGCAGCGTAACAGGCGGAACTAACTATGGCTACACCTTC
TRBV7-2	once	TRBJ2-7	-	CASSQYRQNHEQYF	TGTGCCAGCAGCCAGTACCGGCAGAATCACGAGCAGTACTTC
TRBV27	-	TRBJ2-7	TRBD2	CASSLSRGSAYEQYF	TGTGCCAGCAGTTTATCTCGCGGGAGTGCCTACGAGCAGTACTTC
TRBV2	-	TRBJ2-1	TRBD1	CASSEGNRGNEQFF	TGTGCCAGCAGTGAAGGGAACAGGGGCAATGAGCAGTTCTTC
TRBV19	-	TRBJ2-2	-	CASRNGQGPTGELFF	TGTGCCAGTAGAAATGGGCAGGGGCCGACCGGGGAGCTGTTTTTT
TRBV11-2	-	TRBJ2-7	-	CASSPEPARSPRGSYEQYF	TGTGCCAGCAGCCCCGAGCCTGCGCGGTCTCCAAGGGGATCGTACGAGCAGTACTTC
TRBV23-1	-	TRBJ2-3	TRBD1	CASRGDRATVSPTDTQYF	TGCGCCAGCCGCGGGGACAGGGCCACGGTCAGCCCCACAGATACGCAGTATTTT
TRBV5-1	-	TRBJ2-1	-	CASSLASVGYNEQFF	TGCGCCAGCAGCTTGGCGTCGGTTGGTTACAATGAGCAGTTCTTC
TRBV4-2	-	TRBJ2-7	-	CASSQAGINSYEQYF	TGTGCCAGCAGCCAAGCAGGAATAAACTCCTACGAGCAGTACTTC
TRBV2	-	TRBJ2-5	-	CASSAGVQETQYF	TGTGCCAGCAGCGCAGGGGTCCAGGAGACCCAGTACTTC
TRBV5-1	few	TRBJ1-3	-	CASSLAQDSGNTIYF	TGCGCCAGCAGCTTGGCCCAGGATTCTGGAAACACCATATATTTT
TRBV11-2	-	TRBJ1-5	-	CASSLTTGNQPQHF	TGTGCCAGCAGCTTGACCACAGGCAATCAGCCCCAGCATTTT
TRBV6-1	-	TRBJ1-2	TRBD1	CASSRTGGQKDYTF	TGTGCCAGCAGCCGGACAGGGGGCCAAAAGGACTACACCTTC
TRBV5-1	-	TRBJ2-1	-	CASSLAGGPDEQFF	TGCGCCAGCAGCTTGGCCGGGGGGCCGGATGAGCAGTTCTTC
TRBV5-1	-	TRBJ2-1	-	CASSLSSADYNEQFF	TGCGCCAGCAGCTTGTCGTCGGCAGACTACAATGAGCAGTTCTTC
TRBV5-1	-	TRBJ2-6	TRBD2	CASSFKVAGATGANVLTF	TGCGCCAGCAGCTTTAAGGTAGCGGGAGCTACTGGGGCCAACGTCCTGACTTTC
TRBV5-8	few	TRBJ2-7	-	CASSFITLKPRYFEQYF	TGTGCCAGCAGCTTTATAACCCTAAAGCCCCGTTACTTCGAGCAGTACTTC
TRBV5-1	-	TRBJ1-1	TRBD1	CASSLGTGLVTEAFF	TGCGCCAGCAGCTTGGGGACAGGGTTGGTCACTGAAGCTTTCTTT
TRBV7-9	-	TRBJ2-1	-	CASSPGGPSSYNEQFF	TGTGCCAGCAGCCCAGGGGGGCCTAGCTCCTACAATGAGCAGTTCTTC
TRBV6-5	-	TRBJ1-1	-	CASSYARGIVTEAFF	TGTGCCAGCAGTTACGCGAGGGGGATCGTCACTGAAGCTTTCTTT
TRBV5-1	few	TRBJ2-7	TRBD1	CASSPGQGLFLF	TGCGCCAGCAGCCCGGGACAGGGTCTTTTCCTATTC
TRBV19	few	TRBJ2-1	TRBD2	CASSRGGSLSYNEQFF	TGTGCCAGTAGTCGGGGCGGGAGCCTCTCCTACAATGAGCAGTTCTTC
TRBV10-2	-	TRBJ2-2	TRBD2	CASNPKGGSNTGELFF	TGCGCCAGCAACCCGAAGGGCGGGAGCAACACCGGGGAGCTGTTTTTT
TRBV28	-	TRBJ2-3	-	CASSFLGRLFTDTQYF	TGTGCCAGCAGTTTTCTCGGCCGGCTTTTCACAGATACGCAGTATTTT
TRBV30	-	TRBJ1-2	-	CAWSVGGQGNGYTF	TGTGCCTGGAGTGTAGGGGGGCAGGGGAATGGCTACACCTTC
TRBV11-2	-	TRBJ2-3	-	CASSLGSGLSTDTQYF	TGTGCCAGCAGCTTAGGATCGGGCCTTAGCACAGATACGCAGTATTTT
TRBV7-7	-	TRBJ2-3	-	CASSLEGGHAQYF	TGTGCCAGCAGCTTAGAGGGGGGGCACGCGCAGTATTTT
TRBV11-3	few	TRBJ2-1	TRBD2	CASSLDLAGYNEQFF	TGTGCCAGCAGCTTAGATCTAGCGGGGTACAATGAGCAGTTCTTC
TRBV19	-	TRBJ1-5	TRBD1	CASSRGQGLSQPQHF	TGTGCCAGTAGTAGGGGACAGGGATTGAGTCAGCCCCAGCATTTT
TRBV10-1	-	TRBJ2-1	-	CASSSGGQGNEQFF	TGCGCCAGCAGTTCGGGAGGCCAGGGGAATGAGCAGTTCTTC
TRBV14	-	TRBJ2-1	TRBD1	CASSPDRAYNEQFF	TGTGCCAGCAGCCCCGACAGGGCGTACAATGAGCAGTTCTTC
TRBV29-1	-	TRBJ2-2	-	CSVEQGFTGELFF	TGCAGCGTTGAACAGGGGTTCACCGGGGAGCTGTTTTTT
TRBV6-6	-	TRBJ1-4	-	CASSLRSGEVNEKLFF	TGTGCCAGCAGTCTCCGTTCCGGGGAGGTTAATGAAAAACTGTTTTTT
TRBV5-4	-	TRBJ1-1	-	CASSGAQQAMNTEAFF	TGTGCCAGCAGCGGCGCGCAGCAAGCTATGAACACTGAAGCTTTCTTT
TRBV27	-	TRBJ1-5	-	CASSLWSGSGVGPQHF	TGTGCCAGCAGTTTATGGTCGGGCAGTGGGGTAGGGCCCCAGCATTTT
TRBV7-7	-	TRBJ2-3	-	CASSPIQADTQYF	TGTGCCAGCAGTCCCATCCAGGCAGATACGCAGTATTTT
TRBV5-1	-	TRBJ1-4	-	CASSLGSGVGEKLFF	TGCGCCAGCAGCTTGGGTTCAGGAGTAGGGGAAAAACTGTTTTTT
TRBV19	-	TRBJ1-5	-	CASRTGQLSNQPQHF	TGTGCCAGTAGGACCGGACAGCTAAGCAATCAGCCCCAGCATTTT
TRBV7-3	-	TRBJ2-1	-	CASSAGTLSRNEQFF	TGTGCCAGCAGCGCGGGAACCCTCTCTCGGAATGAGCAGTTCTTC
TRBV7-9	once	TRBJ1-1	-	CASSLAGGRTTEAFF	TGTGCCAGCAGCTTAGCGGGGGGCAGGACCACTGAAGCTTTCTTT
TRBV5-6	few	TRBJ2-5	TRBD2	CASSPGWRGGYQETQYF	TGTGCCAGCAGCCCCGGGTGGCGGGGGGGGTACCAAGAGACCCAGTACTTC
TRBV20-1	-	TRBJ2-4	-	CSASSANIQYF	TGCAGTGCTAGTTCAGCGAACATTCAGTACTTC
TRBV29-1	few	TRBJ2-7	-	CSGGSYEQYF	TGCAGTGGGGGCTCCTACGAGCAGTACTTC
TRBV6-5	few	TRBJ2-3	-	CASSYPGTASTDTQYF	TGTGCCAGCAGTTACCCCGGAACCGCTAGCACAGATACGCAGTATTTT
TRBV6-4	-	TRBJ2-3	TRBD2	CASSGGLAGVDTQYF	TGTGCCAGCAGTGGGGGACTAGCGGGAGTTGATACGCAGTATTTT
TRBV4-1	-	TRBJ1-2	TRBD1	CASSQDSRQGIHYGYTF	TGCGCCAGCAGCCAAGATTCGAGACAGGGGATTCACTATGGCTACACCTTC
TRBV7-9	-	TRBJ2-1	-	CASSSNKGVEQFF	TGTGCCAGCAGCTCAAATAAAGGCGTTGAGCAGTTCTTC
TRBV5-4	-	TRBJ2-2	-	CASSLFNTGELFF	TGTGCCAGCAGCTTGTTCAACACCGGGGAGCTGTTTTTT
TRBV9	-	TRBJ1-2	TRBD1	CASSPQGQKANYGYTF	TGTGCCAGCAGCCCCCAGGGACAGAAAGCTAACTATGGCTACACCTTC
TRBV19	many	TRBJ2-2	-	CASSGAGTLKGGELFF	TGTGCCAGTAGTGGTGCGGGTACACTCAAGGGCGGGGAGCTGTTTTTT
TRBV2	-	TRBJ1-3	-	CASSAINSGNTIYF	TGTGCCAGCAGTGCGATTAACTCTGGAAACACCATATATTTT
TRBV6-5	once	TRBJ2-6	-	CASSYRISGANVLTF	TGTGCCAGCAGTTACCGGATCTCTGGGGCCAACGTCCTGACTTTC
TRBV11-2	-	TRBJ2-5	-	CASSHSFRTGGETQYF	TGTGCCAGCAGCCATTCATTTAGGACCGGCGGAGAGACCCAGTACTTC
TRBV11-2	-	TRBJ2-7	TRBD2	CASSLVPGLAGSYEQYF	TGTGCCAGCAGCTTAGTTCCCGGGCTAGCGGGTTCCTACGAGCAGTACTTC
TRBV5-1	-	TRBJ2-4	TRBD2	CASSLEPLVAGEGAKNIQYF	TGCGCCAGCAGCTTGGAGCCGTTGGTAGCGGGGGAAGGAGCCAAAAACATTCAGTACTTC